Included here is one T cell receptor beta chain sequence, with context. The CDR3 spans 14 residues. The V gene lost 8 bases and the J gene lost 0 bases, with 8 bases spanning the gap. Germline V gene data show CDR1 as SNHLY and CDR2 as FYNNEI. The entry originates in a study of blood T cell repertoires in COVID-19. Study details: Whether acute or convalescent, the COVID-19 samples came from the United States, Italy and Spain. Sources were T cells, B-cell-depleted T cells, or PBMCs; the material itself was cDNA or gDNA.

In the source study's methods: It was from reference gene primer amplification that nucleated cell counts were estimated. The data were produced by immunoSEQ multiplex PCR, yet TCRdb's version contains in-frame clones alone and is incomplete. D and trimming come from the DNA, and the V and J calls and clone size come from that table. In the table there are approximately 190,000 clones, about 90% of which are singletons. The TCR sequence derives from a man between 60 and 70 years old with active or convalescent COVID-19. The sample consisted of peripheral blood. This sequence joins TRBV2 and TRBJ2-6; possible D gene TRBD1, 6 bases. The CDR3 DNA reads as TGTGCCAGCGAGGGGGACTCTGGGGCCAACGTCCTGACTTTC. Protein sequence: CASEGDSGANVLTF.